Listed here are 17 T cell receptor beta chains from one sample, sequenced in a study of blood T cell repertoires in COVID-19. Only in-frame clones appear in the TCRdb table, and some are missing; sequencing was by immunoSEQ multiplex PCR. This table holds 140,000 or so clones, about 90% found once. Sample: peripheral blood. The receptors stem from a man in his sixties with active or convalescent COVID-19.

The genes are TRBV18 and TRBJ1-6, with 7 positions matching TRBD1. The V gene's germline CDR1 is KGHSH and CDR2 LQKENI. This CDR3 is built from 15 residues. After removal of 3 bases from V and 8 bases from J, the junction contained 7 bases not matched to a gene. CDR3 DNA sequence: TGTGCCAGCTCACCTGGACAGGTTTATGATTCACCCCTCCACTTT. As protein: CASSPGQVYDSPLHF.

This clone appeared a single time. The chain links TRBV28 to TRBJ1-5; no clear D. The CDR3 consists of 13 residues. The V end lost 8 bases, the J end lost 3 bases, and 11 bases lay between the germline ends. The V gene's germline CDR1 is MDHEN and CDR2 SYDVKM. The CDR3 region is CASSKTNNQPQHF. The CDR3 DNA reads TGTGCCAGCTCTAAGACAAACAATCAGCCCCAGCATTTT. Variable domain in full (rest from reference TRBV28 and TRBJ1-5): DVKVTQSSRYLVKRTGEKVFLECVQDMDHENMFWYRQDPGLGLRLIYFSYDVKMKEKGDIPEGYSVSREKKERFSLILESASTNQTSMYLCASSKTNNQPQHFGDGTRLSIL.

The V gene is TRBV12-3 or TRBV12-4, the J gene TRBJ2-1; possibly TRBD1 for D (6 bases). Trimming pared 6 bases from V and 7 bases from J, leaving 10 bases between. This CDR3 has 12 amino acids. CDR3 in amino acids: CASRTDRNEQFF. For the CDR3, the DNA is TGTGCCAGCAGGACCGACAGGAATGAGCAGTTCTTC.

The rearrangement joins TRBV7-3 to TRBJ2-2, with a weak D call TRBD1 (8 bases). The V and J ends lost 6 bases and 7 bases respectively, with 18 bases between them. The CDR3 length is 15 residues. The V gene's germline CDR1 is SGHTA and CDR2 FQGTGA. The CDR3 DNA reads TGTGCCAGCAGGTCAAAGAGCGGGACAGGCGGGGAGCTGTTTTTT. It encodes CASRSKSGTGGELFF.

The chain combines TRBV6-6 with TRBJ1-1, with 7 bases lining up with TRBD1. Germline assignment: CDR1 MNHNY and CDR2 SVGAGI (reference sequence). CDR3 length: 15 residues. The ends lost 5 bases at V and 6 bases at J; junction bases unmatched: 12. CDR3 residues: CASSPQTGSVPEAFF. The CDR3 DNA is TGTGCCAGCAGTCCCCAGACAGGGTCGGTTCCTGAAGCTTTCTTT.

V is TRBV19 and J is TRBJ1-5; 11 nucleotides line up with TRBD1. V was pared by 5 bases and J by 4 bases, with 1 base of the junction left unmatched. Germline CDR1 and CDR2: LNHDA and SQIVND (reference sequence). This CDR3 region has 14 residues. The CDR3 DNA sequence: TGTGCCAGTAGTGGGACAGGGGGGAATCAGCCCCAGCATTTT. Its translation: CASSGTGGNQPQHF.

V gene TRBV28 combines with J gene TRBJ2-2; the D gene is possibly TRBD1 (6 bases). There are 14 residues in the CDR3. CDR1 is MDHEN, CDR2 SYDVKM, per germline. V lost 5 bases to trimming and J lost 6 bases, with 13 bases between them. CDR3 loop: CASSPQHRAGELFF. CDR3 nucleotide sequence: TGTGCCAGCAGTCCACAACACAGGGCCGGGGAGCTGTTTTTT.

The V call is TRBV6-5, the J call TRBJ2-2, with 8 bases that match TRBD1. Germline values: CDR1 MNHEY, CDR2 SVGAGI. V shed 6 bases, J shed 2 bases, and the junction held 5 bases outside the gene matches. The length of the CDR3 is 15 residues. CDR3: CASSLDRGNTGELFF. Written as DNA, the CDR3 is TGTGCCAGCAGCCTAGACAGGGGAAACACCGGGGAGCTGTTTTTT.

The chain combines TRBV3-1 (or the pseudogene TRBV3-2) with TRBJ1-2; TRBD1 matches 10 bases. The CDR3 totals 14 residues. CDR1 and CDR2 from the germline V gene are LGHDT and YNNKEL (reference sequence). The V and J ends lost 4 bases and 6 bases, in that order; junction bases with no gene match: 5. CDR3 coding DNA: TGTGCCAGCAGCCCCCGGGACAGGGGCCATGGCTACACCTTC. It translates to CASSPRDRGHGYTF.

The V and J genes are TRBV29-1 and TRBJ1-1, with D hard to call. This CDR3 has 12 amino acids. The germline gives CDR1 SQVTM, CDR2 ANQGSEA. Deletions cut 4 bases from V and 1 base from J, with 7 bases between. Here the CDR3 reads CSVGRGNTEAFF. CDR3 DNA: TGCAGCGTTGGACGGGGGAACACTGAAGCTTTCTTT.

The V gene is TRBV5-1, the J gene TRBJ2-2; 7 nucleotides agree with TRBD2. This CDR3 contains 13 residues. Germline CDR1 is SGHRS and CDR2 is YFSETQ. J gave up 8 bases and V 6 bases, and 7 bases lay outside the gene matches. The chain's CDR3 is CASNPSGMGELFF. The CDR3 DNA sequence: TGCGCCAGCAACCCTAGCGGAATGGGGGAGCTGTTTTTT.

V usage is TRBV7-9 and J usage is TRBJ1-1; TRBD1 is a possible D gene (6 bases). This CDR3 has 13 amino acids. V shed 7 bases and J shed 6 bases, with 15 bases lying between them. Germline CDR1 is SEHNR and CDR2 is FQNEAQ (reference sequence). As DNA, the CDR3 is TGTGCCAGCAACGGGGGGGCTTGGGCTGAAGCTTTCTTT. Translation: CASNGGAWAEAFF. The full variable domain, in which reference TRBV7-9 and TRBJ1-1 provide the parts outside the CDR3, is DTGVSQNPRHKITKRGQNVTFRCDPISEHNRLYWYRQTLGQGPEFLTYFQNEAQLEKSRLLSDRFSAERPKGSFSTLEIQRTEQGDSAMYLCASNGGAWAEAFFGQGTRLTVV.

The V and J genes are TRBV5-1 and TRBJ2-5, with 14 bases fitting TRBD2. The CDR3 totals 17 residues. Looked up from germline, CDR1 is SGHRS and CDR2 is YFSETQ. J gave up 5 bases and V 7 bases, and 13 bases lay outside the gene matches. The CDR3 sequence: CASFPGLAGAGVETQYF. The CDR3, as DNA: TGCGCCAGCTTCCCGGGACTAGCGGGAGCGGGGGTGGAGACCCAGTACTTC.

The CDR3 loop is CASSQRQGGNSPLHF. In DNA, the CDR3 is TGCGCCAGCAGCCAACGACAGGGGGGGAATTCACCCCTCCACTTT. The V and J genes are TRBV4-1 and TRBJ1-6, with 9 bases that match TRBD1. Per germline, CDR1 MGHRA and CDR2 YSYEKL. The CDR3 sequence is 15 residues long. The J segment lost 7 bases and the V segment lost 2 bases, leaving 3 bases of the junction unmatched.

V gene TRBV5-1 combines with J gene TRBJ2-1; 7 positions match TRBD2. The length of the CDR3 is 14 residues. Trimming at V came to 5 bases and at J to 9 bases, leaving 11 bases not matched to a gene. From germline, CDR1 is SGHRS and CDR2 YFSETQ. This CDR3 reads CASSRSSGLSEQFF. The CDR3 nucleotides read TGCGCCAGCAGTCGATCTAGCGGCTTAAGTGAGCAGTTCTTC.

The chain recombines TRBV29-1 with TRBJ2-1; possible D gene TRBD2, 6 bases. This CDR3 is 14 amino acids long. Germline CDR1 SQVTM, CDR2 ANQGSEA. V was shortened by 3 bases and J by 0 bases, with 9 bases between the two germline ends. The CDR3 here is CSVDYGSSYNEQFF. In DNA, the CDR3 is TGCAGCGTTGATTACGGGAGCTCCTACAATGAGCAGTTCTTC.

This clone was detected once. V is TRBV28 and J is TRBJ2-5; D unclear. CDR3 length: 11 amino acids. Germline CDR1 reads MDHEN; CDR2 reads SYDVKM. V lost 3 bases and J lost 3, with 2 bases in between. CDR3: CASSFKETQYF. CDR3 nucleotides: TGTGCCAGCAGTTTTAAAGAGACCCAGTACTTC.